The 9 T cell receptor beta chains in this list originate from one sample, sequenced in a study of blood T cell repertoires in COVID-19. The table came from immunoSEQ multiplex PCR; TCRdb's copy has only in-frame clones and leaves some out. The table has 140,000 or so clones, over 80% seen once. The source material was peripheral blood. The receptors were sampled from a woman aged 45 to 65 with acute or convalescent COVID-19.

The V and J genes are TRBV27 and TRBJ2-7; TRBD1 agrees at 7 bases. Trimming at V came to 6 bases and at J to 3 bases, leaving 11 bases not matched to a gene. Per the germline V gene, CDR1 is MNHEY and CDR2 is SMNVEV (reference sequence). The CDR3 is 15 residues long. The DNA of the CDR3 is TGTGCCAGCAGAGGGAACGGGACAGATAACTACGAGCAGTACTTC. Protein sequence: CASRGNGTDNYEQYF.

The chain recombines TRBV28 with TRBJ2-7; possible D gene TRBD2, 6 bases. Germline V CDR1 and CDR2: MDHEN, SYDVKM. V shed 6 bases and J shed 3 bases, with 15 bases lying between them. This CDR3 comprises 14 residues. DNA for the CDR3: TGTGCCAGCAGCCCCCCGGGGGATTACTACGAGCAGTACTTC. The encoded protein is CASSPPGDYYEQYF.

The chain's CDR3 is CATSRGGVYEQYF. CDR3 bases: TGTGCCACCAGCAGAGGGGGTGTCTACGAGCAGTACTTC. The V call is TRBV24-1, the J call TRBJ2-7; the D gene is possibly TRBD1 (6 bases). Germline V gene data show CDR1 as KGHDR and CDR2 as SFDVKD. V dropped 7 bases and J dropped 3 bases, with 12 bases sitting between them. CDR3 length: 13 amino acids.

The chain has TRBV12-3 or TRBV12-4 and TRBJ1-2; D perhaps matches TRBD1 (6 bases). This CDR3 comprises 13 residues. Trimming took 4 bases from V and 3 from J, leaving 9 bases between them. The CDR3 DNA reads TGTGCCAGCAGTTCACAGGGCCACTATGGCTACACCTTC. Protein product: CASSSQGHYGYTF.

The chain carries TRBV7-6 and TRBJ2-7; TRBD2 agrees at 7 bases. Looked up from germline, CDR1 is SGHVS and CDR2 is FNYEAQ. This CDR3 spans 16 amino acids. J gave up 5 bases and V 5 bases, and 15 bases lay outside the gene matches. In DNA form, the CDR3 reads TGTGCCAGCAGCCCCTTATATTGGACTAGTGGCCACGAGCAGTACTTC. This encodes CASSPLYWTSGHEQYF.

The gene calls are TRBV7-3 and TRBJ2-5, with TRBD2 matching 8 bases. CDR1 is SGHTA, CDR2 FQGTGA, per germline. Losses at the gene ends were 1 base for V and 3 bases for J; bases not matched to a gene: 1. There are 14 residues in the CDR3. This chain's CDR3 is CASSLNSGKETQYF. The CDR3 bases are TGTGCCAGCAGCTTAAATAGCGGGAAAGAGACCCAGTACTTC.

The chain recombines TRBV5-1 with TRBJ1-2; D remains ambiguous. CDR1 and CDR2 from the germline V gene are SGHRS and YFSETQ. There are 14 residues in the CDR3. The V end lost 0 bases, the J end lost 3 bases, and 9 bases lay between the germline ends. In nucleotides, the CDR3 is TGCGCCAGCAGCTTGGCCCTGGCTGACTATGGCTACACCTTC. It yields the protein CASSLALADYGYTF.

V usage is TRBV2 and J usage is TRBJ2-2; a possible D gene is TRBD1 (5 bases). Germline lookup yields CDR1 SNHLY and CDR2 FYNNEI. The ends were cut back, 2 bases at V and 2 bases at J, with 12 bases in the middle. This CDR3 is built from 16 residues. CDR3 sequence: CASSEIGQGNTGELFF. The CDR3 coding sequence is TGTGCCAGCAGTGAAATCGGTCAGGGAAACACCGGGGAGCTGTTTTTT.

This clone was found once. This chain connects TRBV18 to TRBJ1-1; 9 bases are shared with TRBD1. V shed 6 bases and J 5 bases; nucleotides not matched to a gene: 4. The CDR3 contains 13 residues. Germline V gives CDR1 KGHSH, CDR2 LQKENI. The CDR3 region is CASSPDRGTEAFF. The DNA for the CDR3 is TGTGCCAGCTCGCCGGACAGGGGAACTGAAGCTTTCTTT.